This TCR beta chain was identified during a study of blood T cell repertoires in COVID-19. Whole-study context: COVID-19 samples from acute and convalescent phases originated in the United States, Italy and Spain. The analysed material was cDNA or gDNA that came from T cells, B-cell-depleted T cells, or PBMCs.

V lost 5 bases, J lost 0 bases, and 12 bases stayed unmatched. Germline values: CDR1 MNHNY, CDR2 SVGAGI (reference sequence). The CDR3 spans 19 residues. Study processing details: Nucleated cell number was recorded as an estimate derived from reference gene primer amplification. Repertoires were generated with immunoSEQ multiplex PCR, while TCRdb's copy carries only in-frame clones and drops some. The DNA was the basis for D and trimming; V, J and clone size are from that table. The table has around 110,000 clones, 75% to 90% seen once. The sequenced sample was peripheral blood. This TCR came from a young man with acute or convalescent COVID-19. The chain has TRBV6-6 and TRBJ1-3; TRBD1 aligns across 11 bases. Here the CDR3 DNA reads TGTGCCAGCAGTCTATCTGGACAGGGGGCGGCCTTCTCTGGAAACACCATATATTTT. Translated: CASSLSGQGAAFSGNTIYF.